These T cell receptor beta chains were read from a single sample in a study of fetal regulatory T cell absence and autoimmunity. Sequencing used immunoSEQ multiplex PCR; TCRdb keeps in-frame clones, though not all of them. The repertoire holds around 100,000 clones, with less than 80% as singletons. Input material: pancreas tissue. The receptors stem from a male donor with IPEX syndrome. The CDR3 runs from the conserved cysteine through the conserved F or W. The D gene is left open where the match is weak. Some rows have no size entry. The others give once, few or many, or a class for an expanded clone.

>TRBJ2-3|TRBV5-6|12|-|-
CASSLGADTQYF
TGTGCCAGCAGCTTGGGCGCAGATACGCAGTATTTT
>TRBJ2-7|TRBV19|14|TRBD2|-
CASSLLAGAYEQYF
TGTGCCAGTAGTCTACTAGCGGGTGCCTACGAGCAGTACTTC
>TRBJ2-7|TRBV6-5|11|TRBD1|-
CASTRQGEAYF
TGTGCCAGCACCCGACAGGGGGAGGCCTACTTC
>TRBJ2-5|TRBV2|14|TRBD2|-
CASSDIGLATLADF
TGTGCCAGCAGTGACATAGGACTAGCGACCCTGGCCGACTTC
>TRBJ2-5|TRBV11-3|18|TRBD2|-
CASSLVPWTASGGETQYF
TGTGCCAGCAGCTTAGTCCCATGGACTGCTAGCGGGGGTGAGACCCAGTACTTC
>TRBJ1-1|TRBV29-1|13|-|once
CSVERPQNTEAFF
TGCAGCGTTGAAAGACCTCAGAACACTGAAGCTTTCTTT
>TRBJ2-2|TRBV7-2|16|-|-
CASSHKIRGGIEELFF
TGTGCCAGCAGTCATAAAATACGGGGCGGCATCGAGGAGCTGTTTTTT
>TRBJ2-6|TRBV5-1|16|-|-
CASSLGRGLGANVLTF
TGCGCCAGCAGCTTGGGAAGGGGTTTGGGGGCCAACGTCCTGACTTTC
>TRBJ2-4|TRBV27|16|-|-
CASSRQLGLARNIQYF
TGTGCCAGCAGCCGCCAACTCGGGCTAGCGAGAAACATTCAGTACTTC
>TRBJ2-7|TRBV10-3|14|TRBD2|-
CAISALAGSYEQYF
TGTGCCATCAGTGCACTAGCGGGCTCCTACGAGCAGTACTTC
>TRBJ1-2|TRBV19|13|TRBD1|-
CASSRGQAYGYTF
TGTGCCAGTAGCCGAGGACAGGCCTATGGCTACACCTTC
>TRBJ2-1|TRBV25-1|12|-|-
CASSPVFSEQFF
TGTGCCAGCAGCCCAGTATTCAGTGAGCAGTTCTTC
>TRBJ1-1|TRBV7-6|12|-|-
CASSTGNTEAFF
TGTGCCAGCAGCACAGGGAACACTGAAGCTTTCTTT
>TRBJ1-3|TRBV15|16|-|-
CATSSLLYGGRNTIYF
TGTGCCACCAGCTCTCTACTCTATGGGGGCAGAAACACCATATATTTT
>TRBJ2-7|TRBV4-1|14|-|-
CASSQVGSSYEQYF
TGCGCCAGCAGCCAAGTGGGCTCCTCCTACGAGCAGTACTTC
>TRBJ1-2|TRBV4-2|15|-|few
CASSQAGRWDYGYTF
TGTGCCAGCAGCCAAGCGGGGAGGTGGGACTATGGCTACACCTTC
>TRBJ2-3|TRBV5-1|16|TRBD2|once
CASSLPLAGGGDTQYF
TGCGCCAGCAGCTTGCCGCTAGCGGGAGGAGGCGATACGCAGTATTTT
>TRBJ1-2|TRBV10-3|14|TRBD1|-
CAISDRGRNYGYTF
TGTGCCATCAGTGACAGGGGGCGCAACTATGGCTACACCTTC
>TRBJ2-7|TRBV28|14|-|-
CASSPQYRTYEQYF
TGTGCCAGCAGTCCCCAATACAGAACCTACGAGCAGTACTTC
>TRBJ2-6|TRBV6-9|18|TRBD1|-
CASRAGTGDYAGANVLTF
TGTGCCAGCAGGGCCGGGACAGGGGATTACGCTGGGGCCAACGTCCTGACTTTC
>TRBJ2-7|TRBV18|14|TRBD2|-
CASKFLAGVDEQYF
TGTGCCAGCAAATTTCTAGCGGGAGTCGACGAGCAGTACTTC
>TRBJ2-1|TRBV11-1|16|TRBD2|-
CASSLFLAGEYNEQFF
TGTGCCAGCAGCCTCTTCCTAGCGGGAGAATACAATGAGCAGTTCTTC
>TRBJ2-1|TRBV7-2|16|-|-
CASSPIAGSSYNEQFF
TGTGCCAGCAGCCCCATCGCCGGCTCTTCCTACAATGAGCAGTTCTTC
>TRBJ1-3|TRBV10-3|12|-|-
CAIGETGNTIYF
TGTGCCATTGGAGAGACTGGAAACACCATATATTTT
>TRBJ1-1|TRBV6-5|11|TRBD1|few
CASSRDREAFF
TGTGCCAGCAGCCGGGACAGGGAAGCTTTCTTT
>TRBJ1-2|TRBV9|13|-|few
CASSGRDVDGYTF
TGTGCCAGCAGCGGCCGGGACGTGGATGGCTACACCTTC